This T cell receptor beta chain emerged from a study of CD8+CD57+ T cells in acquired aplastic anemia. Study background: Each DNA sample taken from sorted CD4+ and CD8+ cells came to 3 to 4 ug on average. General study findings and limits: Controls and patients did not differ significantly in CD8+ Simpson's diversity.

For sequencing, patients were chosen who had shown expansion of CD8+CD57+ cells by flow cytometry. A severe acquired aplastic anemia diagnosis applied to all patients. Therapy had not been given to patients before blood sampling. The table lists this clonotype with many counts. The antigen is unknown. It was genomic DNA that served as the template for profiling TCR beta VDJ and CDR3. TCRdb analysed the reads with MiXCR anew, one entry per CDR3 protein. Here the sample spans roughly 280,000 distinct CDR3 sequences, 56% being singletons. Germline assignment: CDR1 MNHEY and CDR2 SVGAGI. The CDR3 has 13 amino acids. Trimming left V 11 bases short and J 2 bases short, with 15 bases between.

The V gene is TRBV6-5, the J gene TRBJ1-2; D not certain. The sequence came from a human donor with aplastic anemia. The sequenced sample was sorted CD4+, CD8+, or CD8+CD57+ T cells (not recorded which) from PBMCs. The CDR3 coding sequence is TGTGCCGTACGACAAGCCCTAAACTATGGCTACACCTTC. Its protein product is CAVRQALNYGYTF.